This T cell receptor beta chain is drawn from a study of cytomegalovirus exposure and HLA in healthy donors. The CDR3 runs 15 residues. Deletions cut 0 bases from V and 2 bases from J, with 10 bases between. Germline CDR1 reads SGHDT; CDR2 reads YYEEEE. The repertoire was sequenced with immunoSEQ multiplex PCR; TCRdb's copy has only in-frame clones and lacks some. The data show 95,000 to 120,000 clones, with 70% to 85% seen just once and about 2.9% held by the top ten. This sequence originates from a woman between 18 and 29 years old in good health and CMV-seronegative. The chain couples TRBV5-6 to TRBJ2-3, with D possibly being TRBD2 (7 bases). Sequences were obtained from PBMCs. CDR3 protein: CASSLDGGHTDTQYF. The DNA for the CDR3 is TGTGCCAGCAGCTTGGACGGGGGGCACACAGATACGCAGTATTTT.